The T cell receptor beta chain described here comes from a study of blood T cell repertoires in COVID-19. Study-level background: Samples came from the United States, Italy and Spain, spanning acute and convalescent COVID-19. The cDNA or gDNA used as material had been derived from T cells, B-cell-depleted T cells, or PBMCs.

Per the original data handling: Estimated nucleated cell counts came from reference gene primer amplification. Clones were read by immunoSEQ multiplex PCR, and TCRdb kept only the in-frame ones, dropping some. V and J calls and clone size follow that table, whereas D and trimming were derived from the DNA. The table includes about 83,000 clones, 87% detected once. The CDR3 loop spans 17 amino acids. V trimming: 0 bases; J trimming: 5 bases; junction bases outside the gene matches: 12. Germline CDR1 is SGDLS and CDR2 is YYNGEE. This sequence joins TRBV9 and TRBJ1-1, with 8 bases identical to TRBD1. Sequencing input: peripheral blood. This clonotype was sampled from a woman between 45 and 60 years old with active or convalescent COVID-19. CDR3 amino acids: CASSVGDTGGMGTEAFF. CDR3 bases: TGTGCCAGCAGCGTAGGGGATACAGGGGGTATGGGAACTGAAGCTTTCTTT.